This record covers a single T cell receptor beta chain. Its antigen is not identified. The junction does not match germline at one end; this may be a read error. The sample comes from a study of regulatory T cells in long-lasting Graves disease. The study, taken as a whole, reports: TCR diversity was lower in persistent Graves' patients than in newly diagnosed ones. Segments TRBV28, TRBJ1-2 and TRBJ2-5 showed preferential usage in persistent disease.

The time point denotes: newly diagnosed GD, antithyroid drugs for less than 3 months. RNA extracted from PBMCs served as the sequencing template. Assembly of TCR beta libraries relied on iRepertoire HTBI primers together with Arm-PCR of CDR3 regions. TCRdb re-called the multiplex PCR reads through MiXCR, storing one row per CDR3 protein. The profile covers about 320,000 distinct CDR3 sequences, with 18% appearing a single time and about 38% taken by the ten largest. The germline gives CDR1 SGHTA, CDR2 FQGNSA. The CDR3 covers 18 residues. The chain couples TRBV7-2 to TRBJ2-3; 12 positions agree with TRBD2. The receptor comes from a female donor with Graves disease. Sequenced here: peripheral blood mononuclear cells (PBMCs), sampled at new diagnosis, from a patient treated with antithyroid drugs. CDR3 residues: CASSLTSGRGGATDTQYF. DNA of the CDR3: TGTGCTAGCAGCTTGACTAGCGGGAGAGGGGGGGCCACAGATACGCAGTATTTT.